Listed below are T cell receptor beta chains from one sample, sequenced in a study of T-cell memory formation after mild COVID-19. One entry per CDR3 protein results from TCRdb running MiXCR on the 5' RACE reads. Counted here are 380,000 or so distinct CDR3 sequences, roughly 13% occurring once; the ten biggest clones make up 20% to 25%. The source material was PBMCs or a T cell subset sorted from them (not recorded which). The receptors stem from a man aged 18 to 35 who had mild COVID-19 (a few samples of this study predate the infection). Cell type and time point are not known. CDR3s include the opening cysteine and the closing phenylalanine or tryptophan. D genes are given only for firm matches. Clone size is given for some rows only: seen once, a few or many times, or a class if the clone is expanded.

>.|TRBV20-1|TRBJ2-3|.
TGCAGTGCTAGAGATGAGGGCACAGATACGCAGTATTTT
CSARDEGTDTQYF
>.|TRBV20-1|TRBJ1-5|.
TGCAGTGCTAGGGGAACCACCCAGCTCCAGCATTTT
CSARGTTQLQHF
>.|TRBV12-3/TRBV12-4|TRBJ1-6|.
TGTGCCAGCAGTTCCTCAGGGCGGGATTCACCCCTCCACTTT
CASSSSGRDSPLHF
>many|TRBV20-1|TRBJ2-5|TRBD1
TGCAGTGCTAATTACTGGACAGGGAAGGTGGAGACCCAGTACTTC
CSANYWTGKVETQYF
>.|TRBV4-1|TRBJ2-3|.
TGCGCCAGCAGCCAAGATCTAGGCCCCGGCACAGATACGCAGTATTTT
CASSQDLGPGTDTQYF
>few|TRBV2|TRBJ2-7|TRBD1
TGTGCCAGCAGGGATTATCCGGGACAGGGTGATGAGTACGAGCAGTACTTC
CASRDYPGQGDEYEQYF
>few|TRBV25-1|TRBJ2-2|TRBD1
TGTGCCAGCAGTGTTGATTCGGACAGGGCCAGCGGGGAGCTGTTTTTT
CASSVDSDRASGELFF
>.|TRBV12-3/TRBV12-4|TRBJ1-4|TRBD1
TGTGCCAGCAGGAGGGGGCGTGCTAATGAAAAACTGTTTTTT
CASRRGRANEKLFF
>.|TRBV4-1|TRBJ2-5|.
TGCGCCAGCAGCCAAGGAACGTTTACGGGATCCCTGGGAGAGACCCAGTACTTC
CASSQGTFTGSLGETQYF
>.|TRBV5-1|TRBJ2-2|TRBD2
TGCGCCAGCAGCACGGGACTAGCGGTCGCGAACACCGGGGAGCTGTTTTTT
CASSTGLAVANTGELFF
>few|TRBV10-3|TRBJ1-5|TRBD1
TGTGCCATCAGTGAGGGGCAGGGGGATCAGCCCCAGCATTTT
CAISEGQGDQPQHF
>few|TRBV29-1|TRBJ1-2|TRBD1
TGCAGCGTTGACGACAGGGATCTCTCGGGCTATGGCTACACCTTC
CSVDDRDLSGYGYTF
>.|TRBV6-2/TRBV6-3|TRBJ2-1|TRBD2
TGTGCCAGCAGTTATAGCGGGAGCAATGAGCAGTTCTTC
CASSYSGSNEQFF
>.|TRBV24-1|TRBJ2-1|.
TGTGCCACCAGTGCGGGGGGCGGTGAGCAGTTCTTC
CATSAGGGEQFF
>few|TRBV4-3|TRBJ2-2|.
TGCGCCAGCAGCCAAGGCCGGGCGAAGTGGACCGGGGAGCTGTTTTTT
CASSQGRAKWTGELFF
>.|TRBV6-2/TRBV6-3|TRBJ1-5|.
TGTGCCAGCAGCCCGACTTCCGGGACGGGGATTCACCCCCAGCATTTT
CASSPTSGTGIHPQHF
>.|TRBV7-8|TRBJ1-4|TRBD1
TGTGCCAGCAGCTTCGGACAGGGGACTGAAAAACTGTTTTTT
CASSFGQGTEKLFF
>.|TRBV12-3/TRBV12-4|TRBJ1-2|.
TGTGCCAGCAGTTTGGGGGGCCTTGGCTATGGCTACACCTTC
CASSLGGLGYGYTF
>.|TRBV5-1|TRBJ2-3|.
TGCGCCAGCAGCTTGGCCTACTCGGACAACACAGATACGCAGTATTTT
CASSLAYSDNTDTQYF
>.|TRBV29-1|TRBJ1-1|.
TGCAGCGTTATGTGGGGTGGCACTGAAGCTTTCTTT
CSVMWGGTEAFF
>few|TRBV15|TRBJ1-3|.
TGTGCCACCAGCAGAGATTGGTCAGATGGAAACACCATATATTTT
CATSRDWSDGNTIYF
>.|TRBV2|TRBJ2-2|.
TGTGCCAGCAGGGTCCGGGACTCAAACACCGGGGAGCTGTTTTTT
CASRVRDSNTGELFF
>few|TRBV29-1|TRBJ1-1|.
TGCAGCGTTGAGGGGCGCCCAAGGGCTTTCTTT
CSVEGRPRAFF
>.|TRBV6-5|TRBJ1-1|.
TGTGCCAGCAGTTACTCGCGGGTGGGGAACACTGAAGCTTTCTTT
CASSYSRVGNTEAFF
>few|TRBV5-6|TRBJ2-7|TRBD1
TGTGCCAGCAGCCCCGAAGTGGGACAGATCTACGAGCAGTACTTC
CASSPEVGQIYEQYF
>.|TRBV5-1|TRBJ1-2|.
TGCGCCAGCAGCTTAACCCGAGGCGGGCGCCGGGAGGATGGCTACACCTTC
CASSLTRGGRREDGYTF
>few|TRBV29-1|TRBJ2-1|.
TGCAGCGTTCGGGACGTCGCCGAGCAGTTCTTC
CSVRDVAEQFF
>few|TRBV20-1|TRBJ2-3|.
TGCAGTGCTAGAGGTCCGATCGCAGATACGCAGTATTTT
CSARGPIADTQYF
>.|TRBV6-2/TRBV6-3|TRBJ2-1|TRBD2
TGTGCCAGCAGCGGGGGGGCTCAATACAATGAGCAGTTCTTC
CASSGGAQYNEQFF
>few|TRBV6-6|TRBJ1-2|TRBD1
TGTGCCAGCAGTGCCCAGACAGGGTTTTATCGGTACACCTTC
CASSAQTGFYRYTF
>few|TRBV6-2/TRBV6-3|TRBJ1-1|.
TGTGCCAGCAGTTACTCGATACTGTTTCGAGCCACCGCGAGATTTAACACTGAAGCTTTCTTT
CASSYSILFRATARFNTEAFF
>few|TRBV6-5|TRBJ2-1|TRBD2
TGTGCCAGCAGTTACTCGATCAGCGGGGTTCGGCAGTTCTTC
CASSYSISGVRQFF
>many|TRBV6-6|TRBJ1-6|.
TGTGCCAGCAGTTACTCGGGCACGCTTCGCCTCCACTTT
CASSYSGTLRLHF
>.|TRBV18|TRBJ2-3|.
TGTGCCAGCTCACCACCCGTTCAGAGCACAGATACGCAGTATTTT
CASSPPVQSTDTQYF
>.|TRBV10-2|TRBJ1-2|TRBD1
TGCGCCAGCAGCCCCGGGACAGGGGGATCCTATGGCTACACCTTC
CASSPGTGGSYGYTF
>few|TRBV5-1|TRBJ1-5|.
TGCGCCAGCAGCTTGAGGCCAGGGGGCAATCAGCCCCAGCATTTT
CASSLRPGGNQPQHF
>many|TRBV6-2/TRBV6-3|TRBJ1-5|.
TGTGCCAGCAGTTCGGGGACAAGCAATCAGCCCCAGCATTTT
CASSSGTSNQPQHF
>few|TRBV9|TRBJ2-5|TRBD1
TGTGCCAGCAGTAGACAGGGCCGGGAGACCCAGTACTTC
CASSRQGRETQYF
>many|TRBV5-1|TRBJ2-7|TRBD1
TGCGCCAGCAGCTTCCTCACAGGGGACGGAGACGAGCAGTACTTC
CASSFLTGDGDEQYF
>.|TRBV6-4|TRBJ2-1|TRBD2
TGTGCCAGCAGCCCGGATTTAGCGGGGAATGAGCAGTTCTTC
CASSPDLAGNEQFF
>.|TRBV7-9|TRBJ2-5|.
TGTGCCAGCAGCTTAGCCGGGACTCAGGGAGAGACCCAGTACTTC
CASSLAGTQGETQYF
>.|TRBV20-1|TRBJ2-3|TRBD2
TGCAGTGCTAGAGATCCGGGGGGGGTCACAGATACGCAGTATTTT
CSARDPGGVTDTQYF
>many|TRBV6-9|TRBJ1-5|.
TGTGCCAGCAGCGCCCGGATTCAGCCCCAGCATTTT
CASSARIQPQHF
>.|TRBV20-1|TRBJ1-4|.
TGCAGTGCCAAACAGGGAACTAATGAAAAACTGTTTTTT
CSAKQGTNEKLFF
>few|TRBV7-2|TRBJ2-7|TRBD2
TGTGCCAGCAGCTTAGCGAAGGCGACTAGCGGGGGTGGACACGAGCAGTACTTC
CASSLAKATSGGGHEQYF
>few|TRBV4-2|TRBJ2-3|TRBD2
TGTGCCAGCAGCCAGAGCGGGGGGGCCCAAGATACGCAGTATTTT
CASSQSGGAQDTQYF
>many|TRBV7-9|TRBJ2-5|TRBD2
TGTGCCAGCAGCCAAATAGGTAGCGGGGAAGAGACCCAGTACTTC
CASSQIGSGEETQYF
>.|TRBV4-1|TRBJ2-7|.
TGCGCCAGCAGCCAGGAGACGTGGTCCCGAACCTACGAGCAGTACTTC
CASSQETWSRTYEQYF
>few|TRBV29-1|TRBJ2-5|.
TGCAGCGTCCAAGAAAGGGGAGGAGAGACCCAGTACTTC
CSVQERGGETQYF
>.|TRBV12-3/TRBV12-4|TRBJ1-1|TRBD1
TGTGCCAGCACCCCAACAGGGGCGAACACTGAAGCTTTCTTT
CASTPTGANTEAFF
>.|TRBV7-2|TRBJ1-5|.
TGTGCCAGCAGCTTATCGGACAGTGATCAGCCCCAGCATTTT
CASSLSDSDQPQHF
>.|TRBV29-1|TRBJ2-1|TRBD2
TGCAGCGGGATACTCGGGACTAGCGGGATATATGAGCAGTTCTTC
CSGILGTSGIYEQFF
>.|TRBV2|TRBJ1-5|.
TGTGCCAGCAGCGAGGAAACGAATCAGCCCCAGCATTTT
CASSEETNQPQHF
>.|TRBV7-9|TRBJ2-3|.
TGTGCCAGCAGCTTAGCGATGGGTGGGGAAGATACGCAGTATTTT
CASSLAMGGEDTQYF
>many|TRBV12-3/TRBV12-4|TRBJ1-5|TRBD1
TGTGCCAGCCGGGACAGGGTAGTTCAGCCCCAGCATTTT
CASRDRVVQPQHF
>.|TRBV6-6|TRBJ1-2|.
TGTGCCAGCAATCCCGGGGGATGGCGTTCCGGCTACACCTTC
CASNPGGWRSGYTF
>many|TRBV12-3/TRBV12-4|TRBJ2-5|.
TGTGCCAGCAGTTTCGGATGGGGAGAAGAGACCCAGTACTTC
CASSFGWGEETQYF